The present entry profiles one T cell receptor beta chain with its context. Its specificity is not known. This entry belongs to a study of T cell responses to AZD1222 COVID-19 vaccine. Overall study results and limits: The study sampled repertoires only after the peak T cell response. Most donors were white British and more were female, and clonal diversity was possibly underestimated. Reportedly, nearly half the spike-specific TCRs target unmutated variant regions.

CDR1 and CDR2 (germline): SEHNR, FQNEAQ (reference sequence). The CDR3 has 10 residues. V was cut by 5 bases and J by 5 bases, with 1 base left in between. The protocol was immunoSEQ multiplex PCR, while the TCRdb copy is restricted to in-frame clones and leaves out a portion. The data contain tens of thousands of clones, about nine tenths of them seen just once; the ten biggest clones take up about 3%. The chain recombines TRBV7-9 with TRBJ2-1; D unresolved. The TCR was taken from an adult in good health. The starting material was peripheral blood, obtained on day 0 of AZD1222 vaccination. The DNA of the CDR3 is TGTGCCAGCAGCGACAATGAGCAGTTCTTC. It specifies CASSDNEQFF. The full variable domain, rest sourced from reference TRBV7-9 and TRBJ2-1, is DTGVSQNPRHKITKRGQNVTFRCDPISEHNRLYWYRQTLGQGPEFLTYFQNEAQLEKSRLLSDRFSAERPKGSFSTLEIQRTEQGDSAMYLCASSDNEQFFGPGTRLTVL.